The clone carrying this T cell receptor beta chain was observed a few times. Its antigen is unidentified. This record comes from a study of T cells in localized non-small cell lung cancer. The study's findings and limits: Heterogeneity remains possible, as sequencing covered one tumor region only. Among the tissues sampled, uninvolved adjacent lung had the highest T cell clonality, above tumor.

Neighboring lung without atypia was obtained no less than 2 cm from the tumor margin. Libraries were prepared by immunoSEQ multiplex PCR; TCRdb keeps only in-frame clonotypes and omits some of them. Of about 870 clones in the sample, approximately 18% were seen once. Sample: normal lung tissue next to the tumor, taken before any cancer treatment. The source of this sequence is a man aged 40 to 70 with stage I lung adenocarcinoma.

CDR3 residues: CSVERRLAGSGVFF. CDR3 DNA sequence: TGCAGCGTTGAACGGCGGCTAGCGGGAAGTGGGGTGTTCTTC. The chain uses TRBV29-1 and TRBJ2-1, with 9 bases lining up with TRBD2. This CDR3 is 14 amino acids long. V lost 2 bases to trimming and J lost 15 bases; unmatched junction nucleotides: 14. Germline CDR1 reads SQVTM; CDR2 reads ANQGSEA.